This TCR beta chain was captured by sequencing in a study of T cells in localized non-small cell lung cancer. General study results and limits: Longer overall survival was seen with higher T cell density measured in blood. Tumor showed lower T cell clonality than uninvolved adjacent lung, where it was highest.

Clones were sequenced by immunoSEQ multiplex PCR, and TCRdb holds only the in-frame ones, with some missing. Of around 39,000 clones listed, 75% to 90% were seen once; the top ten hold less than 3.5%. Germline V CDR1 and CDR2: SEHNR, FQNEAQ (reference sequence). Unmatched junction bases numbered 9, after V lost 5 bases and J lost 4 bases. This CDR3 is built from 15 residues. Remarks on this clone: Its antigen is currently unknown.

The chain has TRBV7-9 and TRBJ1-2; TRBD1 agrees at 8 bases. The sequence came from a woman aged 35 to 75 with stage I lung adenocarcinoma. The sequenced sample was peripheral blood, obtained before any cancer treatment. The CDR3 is CASSPTGAYPYGYTF. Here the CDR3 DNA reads TGTGCCAGCAGCCCGACAGGGGCCTACCCCTATGGCTACACCTTC.